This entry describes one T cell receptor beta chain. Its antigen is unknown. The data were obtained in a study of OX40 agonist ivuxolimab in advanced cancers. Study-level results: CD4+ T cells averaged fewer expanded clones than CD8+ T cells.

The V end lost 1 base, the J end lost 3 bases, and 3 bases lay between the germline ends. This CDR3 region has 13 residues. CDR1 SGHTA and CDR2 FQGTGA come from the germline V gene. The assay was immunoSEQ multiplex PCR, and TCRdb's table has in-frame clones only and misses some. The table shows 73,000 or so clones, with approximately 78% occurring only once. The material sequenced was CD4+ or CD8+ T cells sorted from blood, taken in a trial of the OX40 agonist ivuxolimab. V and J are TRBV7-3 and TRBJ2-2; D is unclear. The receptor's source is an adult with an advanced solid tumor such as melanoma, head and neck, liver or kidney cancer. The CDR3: CASSLRHTGELFF. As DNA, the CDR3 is TGTGCCAGCAGCTTAAGGCACACCGGGGAGCTGTTTTTT.